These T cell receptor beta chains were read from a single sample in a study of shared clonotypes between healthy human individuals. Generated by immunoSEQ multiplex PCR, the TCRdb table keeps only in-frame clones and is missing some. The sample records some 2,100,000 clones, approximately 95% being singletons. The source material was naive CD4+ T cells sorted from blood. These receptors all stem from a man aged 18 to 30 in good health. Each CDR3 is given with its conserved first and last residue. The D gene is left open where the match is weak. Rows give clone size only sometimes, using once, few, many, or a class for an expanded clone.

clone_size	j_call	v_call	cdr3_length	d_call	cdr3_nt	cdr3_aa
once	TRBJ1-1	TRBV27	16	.	TGTGCCAGCAGTTTAGGGGACCGACACATGAACACTGAAGCTTTCTTT	CASSLGDRHMNTEAFF
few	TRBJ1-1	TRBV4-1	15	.	TGCGCCAGCAGCCAACTTGGTACGGGGAACACTGAAGCTTTCTTT	CASSQLGTGNTEAFF
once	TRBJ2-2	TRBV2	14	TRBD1	TGTGCCAGCACGGGACAGGCAGAAACCGGGGAGCTGTTTTTT	CASTGQAETGELFF
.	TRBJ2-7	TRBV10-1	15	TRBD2	TGCGCCAGCAGTCGATCAGGGCTAGCGGGGGACGAGCAGTACTTC	CASSRSGLAGDEQYF
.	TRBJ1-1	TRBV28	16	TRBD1	TGTGCCAGCAGTTTATCGGCAGGGGGCGTTGGCACTGAAGCTTTCTTT	CASSLSAGGVGTEAFF
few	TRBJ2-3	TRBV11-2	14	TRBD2	TGTGCCAGCAGCTTTAGCGGGGGTACAGATACGCAGTATTTT	CASSFSGGTDTQYF
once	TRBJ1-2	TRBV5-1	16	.	TGCGCCAGCAGCTTGGGGGCCCCTACAGGGTTTGCTGGCTACACCTTC	CASSLGAPTGFAGYTF
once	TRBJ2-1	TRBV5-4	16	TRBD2	TGTGCCAGCAGCCCTCCGGGACTAGCGGGGAACAATGAGCAGTTCTTC	CASSPPGLAGNNEQFF
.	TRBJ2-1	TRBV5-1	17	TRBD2	TGCGCCAGCAGCCCGGGGGCCCTAGCGGGGGTAAACAATGAGCAGTTCTTC	CASSPGALAGVNNEQFF
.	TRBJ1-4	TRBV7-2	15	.	TGTGCCAGCAGCTCCGGGGGGGCAGGGTATGAAAAACTGTTTTTT	CASSSGGAGYEKLFF
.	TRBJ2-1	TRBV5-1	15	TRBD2	TGCGCCAGCAGCCGGACTAGCGGGGGGATCTATGAGCAGTTCTTC	CASSRTSGGIYEQFF
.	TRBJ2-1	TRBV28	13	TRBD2	TGTGCCAGCCTGCCTAGCGGGACTAATGAGCAGTTCTTC	CASLPSGTNEQFF
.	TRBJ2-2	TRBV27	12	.	TGTGCCAGCAGCCTTAATCGCGGGGAGCTGTTTTTT	CASSLNRGELFF
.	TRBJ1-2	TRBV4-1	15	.	TGCGCCAGCAGCCGGTCGACGGGGGCGGACTATGGCTACACCTTC	CASSRSTGADYGYTF
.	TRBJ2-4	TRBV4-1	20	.	TGCGCCAGCAGCCAAGAGAAAGGCGGGACCGCATCTTACGCCAAAAACATTCAGTACTTC	CASSQEKGGTASYAKNIQYF
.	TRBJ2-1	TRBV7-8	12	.	TGTGCCAGCAGCTTATTCATTCGTGAGCAGTTCTTC	CASSLFIREQFF
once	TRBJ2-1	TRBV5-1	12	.	TGCGCCAGCAGCTCGACCGGGCCTGAGCAGTTCTTC	CASSSTGPEQFF
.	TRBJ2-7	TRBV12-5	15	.	TGTGCTAGTGGTTCCCCGGGGCTAGAGACCTACGAGCAGTACTTC	CASGSPGLETYEQYF
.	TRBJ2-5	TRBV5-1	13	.	TGCGCCAGCAGCTTCAGTGACGGAGAGACCCAGTACTTC	CASSFSDGETQYF
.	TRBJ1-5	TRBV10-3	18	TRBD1	TGTGCCATCAGTGCAACCAAGGACAGGGGGCTTGGCAATCAGCCCCAGCATTTT	CAISATKDRGLGNQPQHF
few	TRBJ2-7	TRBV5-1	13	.	TGCGCCAGCAGCTTGGACAGATCCTACGAGCAGTACTTC	CASSLDRSYEQYF
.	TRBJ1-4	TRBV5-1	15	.	TGCGCCAGCACACCATTTGAAGGATCGGGTGAAAAACTGTTTTTT	CASTPFEGSGEKLFF
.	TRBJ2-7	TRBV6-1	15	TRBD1	TGTGCCAGCAGTGAAGCTGGGACAGGGGCCTACGAGCAGTACTTC	CASSEAGTGAYEQYF
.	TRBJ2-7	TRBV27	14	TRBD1	TGTGCCAGCAGGGGGACAGGGAGCTCCTACGAGCAGTACTTC	CASRGTGSSYEQYF
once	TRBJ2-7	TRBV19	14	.	TGTGCCAGTAGTTCAAGGACGGCTACCTACGAGCAGTACTTC	CASSSRTATYEQYF
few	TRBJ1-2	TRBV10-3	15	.	TGTGCCATCAGTGATCGAAAGGGGCGACTGGAGGGCTACACCTTC	CAISDRKGRLEGYTF
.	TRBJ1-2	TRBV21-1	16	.	TGTGCCAGCGTCCCGAGGTATAAGGGCCGAAACTATGGCTACACCTTC	CASVPRYKGRNYGYTF
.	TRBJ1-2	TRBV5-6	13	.	TGTGCCAGCAGCTCGGGTCGGAGCTATGGCTACACCTTC	CASSSGRSYGYTF
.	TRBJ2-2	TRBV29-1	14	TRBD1	TGCAGCGCCACCGGGACAGCGCTCACCGGGGAGCTGTTTTTT	CSATGTALTGELFF
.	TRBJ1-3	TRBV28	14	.	TGTGCCAGCAGTTTAAGTGGGCCTGGAAACACCATATATTTT	CASSLSGPGNTIYF
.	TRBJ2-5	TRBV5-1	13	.	TGCGCCAGCAGCTTAGGGCTAGCTGAGACCCAGTACTTC	CASSLGLAETQYF
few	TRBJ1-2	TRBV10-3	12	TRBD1	TGTGCCACGAAGGACAGGGGGCCAGGCTCCACCTTC	CATKDRGPGSTF